Sequencing of this TCR beta chain was carried out in a study of blood T cell repertoires in COVID-19. Study summary: The United States, Italy and Spain supplied acute and convalescent COVID-19 samples. PBMCs, B-cell-depleted T cells, or T cells were the source of the cDNA or gDNA that made up the material.

In the source study's methods: How many nucleated cells were present was estimated from reference gene primer amplification. The repertoire was sequenced with immunoSEQ multiplex PCR; TCRdb's copy has only in-frame clones and lacks some. V, J and clone size reflect that table, while D and trimming were determined from the DNA. Of fewer than 120,000 clones in the sample, more than 70% were seen once. V was shortened by 1 base and J by 7 bases, with 10 bases between the two germline ends. This CDR3 is built from 13 residues. From germline, CDR1 is SGHTA and CDR2 FQGNSA. The chain is built from TRBV7-2 and TRBJ1-2; D is perhaps TRBD1 (6 bases). Sequencing used peripheral blood. This TCR came from a woman aged 50 to 60 with acute or convalescent COVID-19. CDR3 region: CASSLDREGGYTF. The CDR3, as DNA: TGTGCCAGCAGCTTAGACAGGGAGGGTGGCTACACCTTC.